Listed below are T cell receptor beta chains from one sample, sequenced in a study of identical twins. Each CDR3 protein gets one entry after TCRdb re-called the 5' RACE reads with MiXCR. The sample shows approximately 1.8 million distinct CDR3 sequences, under 35% of them seen only once. The source material was cord blood. These receptors all come from a newborn girl in good health. The CDR3 runs from the conserved cysteine through the conserved F or W. A D gene is named only where the DNA matches it firmly. Clone size is shown for a subset of rows, as once, few, many or a class of expanded clone.

>TRBV6-2/TRBV6-3|.|few|TRBJ2-1
TGTGCCAGCAGCCACAGGGTATGGTATGAGCAGTTCTTC
CASSHRVWYEQFF
>TRBV4-1|TRBD1|.|TRBJ1-5
TGCGCCAGCAGCCAACAACAGGGGGATCAGCCCCAGCATTTT
CASSQQQGDQPQHF
>TRBV5-6|TRBD1|.|TRBJ2-3
TGTGCCAGCAGCGGTACAGGGGTCCCCCTAAACACAGATACGCAGTATTTT
CASSGTGVPLNTDTQYF
>TRBV28|.|many|TRBJ2-7
TGTGCCAGCAGTTTCCCTTCTGGGGGTTCCTACGAGCAGTACTTC
CASSFPSGGSYEQYF
>TRBV20-1|.|once|TRBJ1-5
TGCAGTGCTAGGGGGTCTGGTCAGCCCCAGCATTTT
CSARGSGQPQHF
>TRBV20-1|.|.|TRBJ2-7
TGCAGTGCTAACGAACCAAGCTCCTACAATGAGCAGTACTTC
CSANEPSSYNEQYF
>TRBV27|.|.|TRBJ2-7
TGTGCCAGCAGTCTTGACCTTAGGCCCCCTTATATCAATGAGCAGTACTTC
CASSLDLRPPYINEQYF
>TRBV4-2|TRBD2|many|TRBJ2-7
TGTGCCAGCAGCCAAGTTAGCGGGACCTACGAGCAGTACTTC
CASSQVSGTYEQYF
>TRBV7-6|.|.|TRBJ1-4
TGTGCCAGCAGCTTAGCGGGGGGAATAGGTGAAAAACTGTTTTTT
CASSLAGGIGEKLFF
>TRBV11-2|.|.|TRBJ2-1
TGTGCCAGCAGCCTCATGGATACAAGGGGCGGTGAGCAGTTCTTC
CASSLMDTRGGEQFF
>TRBV12-3/TRBV12-4|.|.|TRBJ2-5
TGTGCCAGCAGATCCCGGACTCAAAGGCTAGGAGAGACCCAGTACTTC
CASRSRTQRLGETQYF
>TRBV7-2|TRBD2|.|TRBJ2-3
TGTGCCAGCAGCGCCTCGGGGCGGGGGAACACAGATACGCAGTATTTT
CASSASGRGNTDTQYF
>TRBV29-1|TRBD1|.|TRBJ2-1
TGCAGCGTCCCCCCTCGCCCCGGGACAGGGTCAAATGAGCAGTTCTTC
CSVPPRPGTGSNEQFF
>TRBV2|.|.|TRBJ2-7
TGTGCCAGCAGTGAAAAGTCACAGGGGGGGTACGAGCAGTACTTC
CASSEKSQGGYEQYF
>TRBV4-2|.|.|TRBJ1-4
TGTGCCAGCAGCCAAGACCGGGACAATAATGAAAAACTGTTTTTT
CASSQDRDNNEKLFF
>TRBV20-1|TRBD2|few|TRBJ2-5
TGCAGTGCTAGAGATCCTAGCGGGCCGGAGACCCAGTACTTC
CSARDPSGPETQYF
>TRBV11-2|.|few|TRBJ2-7
TGTGCCAGCAGCTTAGCAGCAATCGAGCAGTACTTC
CASSLAAIEQYF
>TRBV12-3/TRBV12-4|.|few|TRBJ1-2
TGTGCCAGCAGTGCCGGGACTACGGACCGCTATGGCTACACCTTC
CASSAGTTDRYGYTF
>TRBV29-1|.|many|TRBJ2-1
TGCAGCGTTTGGGGAACCTACAATGAGCAGTTCTTC
CSVWGTYNEQFF
>TRBV7-2|.|once|TRBJ2-5
TGTGCCAGCAGCCCCGGGGGTTTGTCGGAGACCCAGTACTTC
CASSPGGLSETQYF
>TRBV5-1|.|.|TRBJ1-2
TGCGCCGGCAGCATAAAGACAGGCAACTATGGCTACACCTTC
CAGSIKTGNYGYTF
>TRBV6-6|.|.|TRBJ2-3
TGTGCCAGCAGTTCGGGGTTACTAGCAGATACGCAGTATTTT
CASSSGLLADTQYF
>TRBV27|.|few|TRBJ2-1
TGTGCCAGCAGCTCATTGTCGGGCCTCCCCCAGGGCAATGAGCAGTTCTTC
CASSSLSGLPQGNEQFF
>TRBV28|TRBD1|few|TRBJ1-2
TGTGCCAGCAGTTTCGGGGACAGGGAGGTTTTCGGCTACACCTTC
CASSFGDREVFGYTF
>TRBV20-1|.|few|TRBJ2-4
TGCAGTGCCGACGGACTAGCCAAAAACATTCAGTACTTC
CSADGLAKNIQYF
>TRBV4-2|.|.|TRBJ2-1
TGTGCCAGCAGCCCAGATATCGGGAGATACAATGAGCAGTTCTTC
CASSPDIGRYNEQFF
>TRBV10-1|.|.|TRBJ2-1
TGCGCCAGCAGTGAGTATCGGGGGCCCTACAATGAGCAGTTTTTC
CASSEYRGPYNEQFF
>TRBV4-1|.|few|TRBJ1-3
TGCGCCAGCAGCCAGCAGGGCGCCCCCTCTGGAAACACCATATATTTT
CASSQQGAPSGNTIYF
>TRBV5-4|TRBD1|.|TRBJ1-1
TGTGCCAGCAGCAGGAACCAGGGGGGCACTGAAGCTTTCTTT
CASSRNQGGTEAFF
>TRBV20-1|.|.|TRBJ1-4
TGCAGTGCTACGCAGGCCAGAGGTGAAAAACTGTTTTTT
CSATQARGEKLFF
>TRBV5-1|TRBD1|.|TRBJ1-6
TGCGCCAGCAGCTCGACAGGGGGACGTAATTCACCCCTCCACTTT
CASSSTGGRNSPLHF
>TRBV9|.|.|TRBJ1-5
TGTGCCAGCAGCCCCGGGACAATCCAGAATCAGCCCCAGCATTTT
CASSPGTIQNQPQHF
>TRBV7-8|.|.|TRBJ2-5
TGTGCCAGCAGCGAACGACTAGATTTAGAGACCCAGTACTTC
CASSERLDLETQYF
>TRBV11-1|TRBD1|.|TRBJ2-7
TGTGCCAGCAGCTCAAGGAACTCAATGACAGGGCTTCGCTACGAGCAGTACTTC
CASSSRNSMTGLRYEQYF
>TRBV20-1|TRBD2|.|TRBJ2-3
TGCAGTGCTCGGACTAGCGGGAGAAACACAGATACGCAGTATTTT
CSARTSGRNTDTQYF
>TRBV6-5|.|.|TRBJ2-7
TGTGCCAGCAGTTACTCGGTTCCTTGGGACACCTCCTACGAGCAGTACTTC
CASSYSVPWDTSYEQYF
>TRBV10-3|.|few|TRBJ2-3
TGTGCCATAAAGGGGCAGGGCACAGATACGCAGTATTTT
CAIKGQGTDTQYF
>TRBV4-1|TRBD2|.|TRBJ2-6
TGCGCCAGCAGCCAACTAGCGGGAGGGACTGGGGCCAACGTCCTGACTTTC
CASSQLAGGTGANVLTF
>TRBV6-1|.|few|TRBJ2-1
TGTGCCAGCAGTGAATTTTCGGGGACGGCCTACAATGAGCAGTTCTTC
CASSEFSGTAYNEQFF
>TRBV2|TRBD2|.|TRBJ2-4
TGTGCCAGCAGGTTAGGGACTAGCGCCAAAAACATTCAGTACTTC
CASRLGTSAKNIQYF
>TRBV27|TRBD1|.|TRBJ2-3
TGTGCCAGCAGTTTGAAGGGGGCCCCCACAGATACGCAGTATTTT
CASSLKGAPTDTQYF